This T cell receptor (beta chain) comes out of a study of blood T cells in healthy people across ages. General study findings and limits: The donors' CMV status was not determined, possibly confounding changes in expanded clonotypes.

For the second PCR, which ran for about 6 to 11 cycles, a sample-barcoded 5' primer and a J-beta primer mix were used. MiXCR, applied by TCRdb to the 5' RACE reads, yields one record per CDR3 protein. The sample includes roughly 2 million distinct CDR3 sequences, less than 50% seen only once; the top ten take roughly 2%. On this clonotype: Its specificity is unknown.

PBMCs were isolated at a quantity of at least 7 million per sample. The CDR3 is 12 amino acids. Germline CDR1 is DFQATT and CDR2 is SNEGSKA (reference sequence). V was clipped by 2 bases and J by 6 bases; unmatched bases: 3. This TCR was recovered from a woman aged 40-49 years in good health. What was sequenced was blood. The chain uses TRBV20-1 and TRBJ2-7; TRBD2 aligns across 8 bases. The CDR3 DNA follows: TGCAGTGCTAGACCGGGGGGGCCCGAGCAGTACTTC. The encoded protein is CSARPGGPEQYF.